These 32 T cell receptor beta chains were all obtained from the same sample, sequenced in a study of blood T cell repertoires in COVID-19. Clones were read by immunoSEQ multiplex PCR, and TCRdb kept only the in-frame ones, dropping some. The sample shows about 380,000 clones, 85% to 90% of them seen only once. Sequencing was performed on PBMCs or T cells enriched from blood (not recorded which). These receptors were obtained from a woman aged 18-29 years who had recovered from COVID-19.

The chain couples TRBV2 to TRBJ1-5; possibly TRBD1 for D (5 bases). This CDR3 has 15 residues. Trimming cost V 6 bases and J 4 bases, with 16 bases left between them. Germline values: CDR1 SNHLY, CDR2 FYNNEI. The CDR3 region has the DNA TGTGCCAGCAGGGAGAACGACAGAAAGAATCAGCCCCAGCATTTT. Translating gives CASRENDRKNQPQHF.

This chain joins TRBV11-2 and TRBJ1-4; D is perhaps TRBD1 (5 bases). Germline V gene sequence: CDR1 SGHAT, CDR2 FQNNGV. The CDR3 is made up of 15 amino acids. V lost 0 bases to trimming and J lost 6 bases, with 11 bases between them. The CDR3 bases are TGTGCCAGCAGCTTAGATGGGCAGGGTGATGAAAAACTGTTTTTT. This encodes CASSLDGQGDEKLFF. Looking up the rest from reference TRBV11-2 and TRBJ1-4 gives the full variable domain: EAGVAQSPRYKIIEKRQSVAFWCNPISGHATLYWYQQILGQGPKLLIQFQNNGVVDDSQLPKDRFSAERLKGVDSTLKIQPAKLEDSAVYLCASSLDGQGDEKLFFGSGTQLSVL.

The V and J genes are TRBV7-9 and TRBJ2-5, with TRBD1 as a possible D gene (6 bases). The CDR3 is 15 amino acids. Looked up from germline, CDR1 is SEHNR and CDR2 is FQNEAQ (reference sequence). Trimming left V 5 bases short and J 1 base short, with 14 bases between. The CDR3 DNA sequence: TGTGCCAGCAGCCCCCCCCGGACAGCCCAAGAGACCCAGTACTTC. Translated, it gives CASSPPRTAQETQYF.

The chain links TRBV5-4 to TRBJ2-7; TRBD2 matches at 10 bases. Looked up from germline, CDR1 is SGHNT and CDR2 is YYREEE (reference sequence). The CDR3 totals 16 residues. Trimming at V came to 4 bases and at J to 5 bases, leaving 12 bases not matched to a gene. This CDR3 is CASSLAPLAGVNEQYF. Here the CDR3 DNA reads TGTGCCAGCAGCCTTGCACCCCTAGCGGGGGTGAACGAGCAGTACTTC. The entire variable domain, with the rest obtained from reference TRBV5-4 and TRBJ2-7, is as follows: ETGVTQSPTHLIKTRGQQVTLRCSSQSGHNTVSWYQQALGQGPQFIFQYYREEENGRGNFPPRFSGLQFPNYSSELNVNALELDDSALYLCASSLAPLAGVNEQYFGPGTRLTVT.

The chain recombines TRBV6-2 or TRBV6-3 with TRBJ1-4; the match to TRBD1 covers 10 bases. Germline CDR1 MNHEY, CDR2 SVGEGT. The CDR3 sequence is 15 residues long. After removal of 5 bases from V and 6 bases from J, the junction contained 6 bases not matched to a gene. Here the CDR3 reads CASSQPGTGDEKLFF. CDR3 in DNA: TGTGCCAGCAGTCAACCCGGGACAGGGGATGAAAAACTGTTTTTT.

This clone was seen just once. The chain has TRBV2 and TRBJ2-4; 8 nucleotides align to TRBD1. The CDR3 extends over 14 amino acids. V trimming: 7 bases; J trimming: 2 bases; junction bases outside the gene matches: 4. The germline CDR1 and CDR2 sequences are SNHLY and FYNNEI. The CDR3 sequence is CASKDRESKNIQYF. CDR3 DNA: TGTGCCAGCAAGGACAGGGAGTCCAAAAACATTCAGTACTTC.

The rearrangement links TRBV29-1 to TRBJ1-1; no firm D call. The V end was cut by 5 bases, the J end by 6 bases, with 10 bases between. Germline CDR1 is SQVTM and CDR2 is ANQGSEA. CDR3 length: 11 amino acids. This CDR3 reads CSVWRNAEAFF. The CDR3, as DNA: TGCAGCGTTTGGAGAAACGCTGAAGCTTTCTTT.

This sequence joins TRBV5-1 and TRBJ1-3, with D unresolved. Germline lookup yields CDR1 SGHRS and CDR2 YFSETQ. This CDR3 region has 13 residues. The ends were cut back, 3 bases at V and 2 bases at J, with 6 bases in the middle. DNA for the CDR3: TGCGCCAGCAGCTCCCCGGCTGGAAACACCATATATTTT. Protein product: CASSSPAGNTIYF.

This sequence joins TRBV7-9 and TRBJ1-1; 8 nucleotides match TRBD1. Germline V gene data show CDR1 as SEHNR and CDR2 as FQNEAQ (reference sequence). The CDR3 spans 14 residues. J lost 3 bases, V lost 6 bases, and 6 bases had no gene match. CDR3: CASSARGLDTEAFF. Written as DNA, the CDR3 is TGTGCCAGCAGTGCCAGGGGGCTTGACACTGAAGCTTTCTTT.

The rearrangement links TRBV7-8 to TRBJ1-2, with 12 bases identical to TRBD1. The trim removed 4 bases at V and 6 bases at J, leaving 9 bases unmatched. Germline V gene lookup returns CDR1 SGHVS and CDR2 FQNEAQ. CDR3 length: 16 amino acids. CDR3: CASSSPGTGGYNGYTF. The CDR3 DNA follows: TGTGCCAGCAGCTCGCCGGGGACAGGGGGCTATAATGGCTACACCTTC. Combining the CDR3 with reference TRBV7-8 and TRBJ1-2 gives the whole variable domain GAGVSQSPRYKVAKRGQDVALRCDPISGHVSLFWYQQALGQGPEFLTYFQNEAQLDKSGLPSDRFFAERPEGSVSTLKIQRTQQEDSAVYLCASSSPGTGGYNGYTFGSGTRLTVV.

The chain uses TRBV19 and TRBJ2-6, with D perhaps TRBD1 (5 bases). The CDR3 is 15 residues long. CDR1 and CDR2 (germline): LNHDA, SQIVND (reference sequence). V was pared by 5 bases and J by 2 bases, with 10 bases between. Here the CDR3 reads CASSSAGPGANVLTF. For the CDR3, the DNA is TGTGCCAGTAGTTCGGCAGGGCCTGGGGCCAACGTCCTGACTTTC.

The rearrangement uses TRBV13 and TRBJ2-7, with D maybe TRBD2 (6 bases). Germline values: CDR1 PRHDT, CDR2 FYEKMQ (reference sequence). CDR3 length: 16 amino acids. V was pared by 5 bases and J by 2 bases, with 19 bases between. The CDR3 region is CASSERGLEDPYEQYF. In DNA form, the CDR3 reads TGTGCCAGCAGCGAAAGGGGACTCGAGGACCCCTACGAGCAGTACTTC.

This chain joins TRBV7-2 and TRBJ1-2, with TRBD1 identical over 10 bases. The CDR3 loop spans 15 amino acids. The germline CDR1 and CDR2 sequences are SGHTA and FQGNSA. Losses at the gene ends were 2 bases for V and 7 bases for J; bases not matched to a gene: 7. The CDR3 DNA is TGTGCCAGCAGCTTAATGGAGGGACAGGGGCTTGGCTACACCTTC. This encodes CASSLMEGQGLGYTF.

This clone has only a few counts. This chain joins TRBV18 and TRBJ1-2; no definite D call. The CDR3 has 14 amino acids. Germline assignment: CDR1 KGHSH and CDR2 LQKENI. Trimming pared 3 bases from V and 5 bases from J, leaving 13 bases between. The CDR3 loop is CASSPDRQLYGYTF. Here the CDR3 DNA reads TGTGCCAGCTCACCGGATCGACAATTGTATGGCTACACCTTC.

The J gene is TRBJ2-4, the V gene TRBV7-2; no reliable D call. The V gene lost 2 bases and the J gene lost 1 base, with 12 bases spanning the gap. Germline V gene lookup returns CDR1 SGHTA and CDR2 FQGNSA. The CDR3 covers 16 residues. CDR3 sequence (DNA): TGTGCCAGCAGCTTAACCGAGGCGGAGGCCAAAAACATTCAGTACTTC. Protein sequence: CASSLTEAEAKNIQYF.

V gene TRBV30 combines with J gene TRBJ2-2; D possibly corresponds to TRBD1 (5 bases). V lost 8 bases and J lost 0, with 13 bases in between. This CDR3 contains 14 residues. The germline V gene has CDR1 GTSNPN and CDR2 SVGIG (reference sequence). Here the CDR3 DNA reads TGTGCCGGCTATCTAGGGGCGAACACCGGGGAGCTGTTTTTT. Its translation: CAGYLGANTGELFF.

The CDR3 sequence is CASSLRTGNEKLFF. The CDR3 DNA is TGTGCCAGCAGTCTGCGGACGGGGAATGAAAAACTGTTTTTT. V is TRBV6-2 or TRBV6-3 and J is TRBJ1-4; no definite D call. This CDR3 is built from 14 residues. Trimming cost V 5 bases and J 5 bases, with 12 bases left between them. Germline V lookup: CDR1 MNHEY, CDR2 SVGEGT.

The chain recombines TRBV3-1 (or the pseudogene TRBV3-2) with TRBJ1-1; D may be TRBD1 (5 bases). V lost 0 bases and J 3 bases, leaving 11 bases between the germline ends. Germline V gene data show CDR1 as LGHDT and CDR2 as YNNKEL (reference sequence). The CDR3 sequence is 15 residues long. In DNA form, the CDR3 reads TGTGCCAGCAGCCAAGATTCAGGGAGGGACACTGAAGCTTTCTTT. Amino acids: CASSQDSGRDTEAFF.

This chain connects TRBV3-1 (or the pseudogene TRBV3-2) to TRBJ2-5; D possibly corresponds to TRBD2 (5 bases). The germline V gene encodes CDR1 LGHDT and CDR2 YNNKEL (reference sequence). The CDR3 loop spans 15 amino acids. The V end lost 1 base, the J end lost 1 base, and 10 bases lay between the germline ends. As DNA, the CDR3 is TGTGCCAGCAGCCAAGCTTCGGCGGGCCAAGAGACCCAGTACTTC. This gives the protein CASSQASAGQETQYF.

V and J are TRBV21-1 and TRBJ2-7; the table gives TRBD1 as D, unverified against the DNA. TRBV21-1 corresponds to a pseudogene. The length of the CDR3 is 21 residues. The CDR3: CASSKAGGREIQGRKYYEQYF. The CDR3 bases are TGTGCCAGCAGCAAAGCTGGGGGCAGGGAGATTCAGGGTCGAAAATACTACGAGCAGTACTTC.

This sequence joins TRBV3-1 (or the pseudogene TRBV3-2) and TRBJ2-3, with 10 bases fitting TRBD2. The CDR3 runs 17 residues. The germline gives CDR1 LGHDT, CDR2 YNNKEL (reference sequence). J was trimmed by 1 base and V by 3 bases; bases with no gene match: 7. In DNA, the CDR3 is TGTGCCAGCAGCCAGTACACGGGGACTAGCGGCACAGATACGCAGTATTTT. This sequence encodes CASSQYTGTSGTDTQYF.

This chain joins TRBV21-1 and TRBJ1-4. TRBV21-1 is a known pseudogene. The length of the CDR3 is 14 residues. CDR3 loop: CASAIGATNEKLFF. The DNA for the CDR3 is TGTGCCAGCGCAATAGGAGCAACTAATGAAAAACTGTTTTTT.

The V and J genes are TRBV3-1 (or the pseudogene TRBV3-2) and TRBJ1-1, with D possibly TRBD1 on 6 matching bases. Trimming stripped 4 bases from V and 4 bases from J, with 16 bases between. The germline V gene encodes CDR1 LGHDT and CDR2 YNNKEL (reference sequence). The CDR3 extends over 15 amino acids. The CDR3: CASSLQPTGSTEAFF. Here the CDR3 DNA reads TGTGCCAGCAGCCTACAACCTACAGGGTCCACTGAAGCTTTCTTT.

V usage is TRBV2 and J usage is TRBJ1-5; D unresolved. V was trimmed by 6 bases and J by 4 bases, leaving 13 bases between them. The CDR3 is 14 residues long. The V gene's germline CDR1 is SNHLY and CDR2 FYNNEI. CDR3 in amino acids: CASSLDGGNQPQHF. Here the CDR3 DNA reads TGTGCCAGCAGCCTAGATGGAGGAAATCAGCCCCAGCATTTT.

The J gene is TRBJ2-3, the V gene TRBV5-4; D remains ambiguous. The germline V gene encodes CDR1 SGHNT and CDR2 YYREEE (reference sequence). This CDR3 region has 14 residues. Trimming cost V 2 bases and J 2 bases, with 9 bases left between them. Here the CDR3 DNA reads TGTGCCAGCAGCTTCCACAGCCCCACAGATACGCAGTATTTT. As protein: CASSFHSPTDTQYF.

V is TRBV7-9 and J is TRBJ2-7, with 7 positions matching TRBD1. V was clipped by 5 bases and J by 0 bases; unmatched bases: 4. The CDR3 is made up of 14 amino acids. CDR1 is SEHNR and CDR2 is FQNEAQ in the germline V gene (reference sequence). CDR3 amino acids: CASSQGDSSYEQYF. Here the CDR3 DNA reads TGTGCCAGCAGCCAAGGGGACAGCTCCTACGAGCAGTACTTC. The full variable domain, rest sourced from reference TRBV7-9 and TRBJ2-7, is DTGVSQNPRHKITKRGQNVTFRCDPISEHNRLYWYRQTLGQGPEFLTYFQNEAQLEKSRLLSDRFSAERPKGSFSTLEIQRTEQGDSAMYLCASSQGDSSYEQYFGPGTRLTVT.

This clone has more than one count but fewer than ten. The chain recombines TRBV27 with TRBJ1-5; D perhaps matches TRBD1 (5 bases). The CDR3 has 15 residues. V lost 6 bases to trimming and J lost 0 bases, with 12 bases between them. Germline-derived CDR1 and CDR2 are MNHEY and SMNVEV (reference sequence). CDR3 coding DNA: TGTGCCAGCAGGGGCGACAGCTATAGCAATCAGCCCCAGCATTTT. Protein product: CASRGDSYSNQPQHF.

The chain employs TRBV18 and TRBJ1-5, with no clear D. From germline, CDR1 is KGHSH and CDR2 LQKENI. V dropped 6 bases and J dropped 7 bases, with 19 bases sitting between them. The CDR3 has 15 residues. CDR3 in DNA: TGTGCCAGCTCCCTCGGAGGCGGGGAGTGGCAGCCCCAGCATTTT. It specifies CASSLGGGEWQPQHF. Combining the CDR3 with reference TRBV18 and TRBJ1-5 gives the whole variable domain NAGVMQNPRHLVRRRGQEARLRCSPMKGHSHVYWYRQLPEEGLKFMVYLQKENIIDESGMPKERFSAEFPKEGPSILRIQQVVRGDSAAYFCASSLGGGEWQPQHFGDGTRLSIL.

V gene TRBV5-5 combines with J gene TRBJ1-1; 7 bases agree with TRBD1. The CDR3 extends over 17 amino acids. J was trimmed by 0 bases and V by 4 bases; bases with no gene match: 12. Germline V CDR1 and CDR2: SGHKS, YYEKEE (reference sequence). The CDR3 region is CASSPLGDSGMNTEAFF. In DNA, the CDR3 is TGTGCCAGCAGCCCCCTTGGGGACAGCGGAATGAACACTGAAGCTTTCTTT.

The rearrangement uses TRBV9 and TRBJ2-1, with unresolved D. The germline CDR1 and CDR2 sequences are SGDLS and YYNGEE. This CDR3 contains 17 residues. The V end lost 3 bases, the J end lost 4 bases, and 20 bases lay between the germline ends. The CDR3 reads CASSAESQRPFYNEQFF. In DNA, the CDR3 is TGTGCCAGCAGCGCCGAGTCACAGAGACCCTTTTACAATGAGCAGTTCTTC.

The CDR3 region has the DNA TGTGCCAGCAGCCGAGTCCGGGACAGGCATAATTCGGGCAATCAGCCCCAGCATTTT. Its protein is CASSRVRDRHNSGNQPQHF. V gene TRBV14 combines with J gene TRBJ1-5; 8 positions match TRBD1. V shed 4 bases, J shed 2 bases, and the junction held 16 bases outside the gene matches. Germline V lookup: CDR1 SGHDN, CDR2 FVKESK. There are 19 residues in the CDR3.

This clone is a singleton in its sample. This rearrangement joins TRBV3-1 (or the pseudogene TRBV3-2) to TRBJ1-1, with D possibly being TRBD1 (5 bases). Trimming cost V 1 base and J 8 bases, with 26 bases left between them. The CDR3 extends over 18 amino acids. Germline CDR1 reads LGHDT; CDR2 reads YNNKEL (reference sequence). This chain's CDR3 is CASSQVSGVGTGVSEAFF. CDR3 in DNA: TGTGCCAGCAGCCAAGTTAGTGGGGTCGGGACGGGGGTTTCGGAAGCTTTCTTT.